This T cell receptor beta chain is from a study of T cell repertoires in cytomegalovirus infection. Study-wide context: CMV epitopes, recently identified HLA-C-restricted and well-studied HLA-B-restricted, were used. Matching HLA type and CMV infection were both indicated by public TCR beta signatures. Study-wide results and caveats: In two of eight donors, the top clonotype was HLA-C-restricted CMV-specific.

Germline-derived CDR1 and CDR2 are SGHRS and YFSETQ. Trimming pared 0 bases from V and 2 bases from J, leaving 10 bases between. The CDR3 has 15 residues. This clonotype was observed a handful of times. Antigen: not known. TCRdb used MiXCR to reprocess the reads, holding one entry per CDR3 protein. In the table there are roughly 700,000 distinct CDR3 sequences, 33% of which are singletons. This sequence originates from a human donor in good health (CMV status not recorded). Some clones in this sample may be carry-over from other donors' samples. This material consisted of cultured PBMCs, taken from culture after CMV antigen stimulation. J is TRBJ2-3 and V is TRBV5-1; D not certain. Here the CDR3 reads CASSLGFGSTDTQYF. Written as DNA, the CDR3 is TGCGCCAGCAGCTTGGGGTTCGGTTCCACAGATACGCAGTATTTT.